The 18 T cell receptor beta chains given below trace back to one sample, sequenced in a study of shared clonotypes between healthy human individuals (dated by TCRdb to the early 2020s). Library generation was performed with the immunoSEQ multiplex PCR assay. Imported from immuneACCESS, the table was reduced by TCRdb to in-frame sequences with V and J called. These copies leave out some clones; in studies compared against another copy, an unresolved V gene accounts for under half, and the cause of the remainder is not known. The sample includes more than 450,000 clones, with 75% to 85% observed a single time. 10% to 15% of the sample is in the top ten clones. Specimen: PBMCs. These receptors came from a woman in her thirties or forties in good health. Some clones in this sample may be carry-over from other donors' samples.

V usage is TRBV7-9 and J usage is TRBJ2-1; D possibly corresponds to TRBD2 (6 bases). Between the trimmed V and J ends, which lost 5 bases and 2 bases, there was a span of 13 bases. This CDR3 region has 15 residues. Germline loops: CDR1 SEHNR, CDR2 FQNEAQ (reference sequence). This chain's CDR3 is CASSPPGTPYNEQFF. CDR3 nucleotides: TGTGCCAGCAGCCCGCCCGGGACTCCCTACAATGAGCAGTTCTTC.

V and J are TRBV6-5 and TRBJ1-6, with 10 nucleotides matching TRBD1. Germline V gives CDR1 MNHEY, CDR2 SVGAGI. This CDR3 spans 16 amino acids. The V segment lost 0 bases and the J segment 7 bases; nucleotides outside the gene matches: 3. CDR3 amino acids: CASSYSWTGGNSPLHF. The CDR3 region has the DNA TGTGCCAGCAGTTACTCGTGGACAGGGGGAAATTCACCCCTCCACTTT.

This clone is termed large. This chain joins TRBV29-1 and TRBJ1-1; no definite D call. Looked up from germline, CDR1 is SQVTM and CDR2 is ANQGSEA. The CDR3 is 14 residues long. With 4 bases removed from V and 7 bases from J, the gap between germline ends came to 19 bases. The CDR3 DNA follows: TGCAGCGTTGTCCTAACCCGGGGTGGGATTGAAGCTTTCTTT. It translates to CSVVLTRGGIEAFF.

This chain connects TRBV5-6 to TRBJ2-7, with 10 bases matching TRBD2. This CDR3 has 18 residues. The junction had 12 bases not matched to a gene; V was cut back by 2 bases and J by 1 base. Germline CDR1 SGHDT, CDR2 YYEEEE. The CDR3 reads CASSFASTSGMVSYEQYF. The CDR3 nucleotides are TGTGCCAGCAGCTTTGCATCAACTAGCGGGATGGTTTCCTACGAGCAGTACTTC.

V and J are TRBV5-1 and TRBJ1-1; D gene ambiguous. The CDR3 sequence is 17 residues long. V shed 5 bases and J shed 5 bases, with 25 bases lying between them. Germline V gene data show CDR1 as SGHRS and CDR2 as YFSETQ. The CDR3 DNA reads TGCGCCAGCAGAAAAATAGGAGGGCCCTCCGAGGGAACTGAAGCTTTCTTT. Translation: CASRKIGGPSEGTEAFF.

CDR3 bases: TGTGCCAGCAGCTTGTATGGCGAGCAGTACTTC. It specifies CASSLYGEQYF. This chain uses TRBV7-9 with TRBJ2-7; no clear D gene. CDR3 length: 11 amino acids. Germline V CDR1 and CDR2: SEHNR, FQNEAQ (reference sequence). V lost 3 bases and J lost 6, with 6 bases in between.

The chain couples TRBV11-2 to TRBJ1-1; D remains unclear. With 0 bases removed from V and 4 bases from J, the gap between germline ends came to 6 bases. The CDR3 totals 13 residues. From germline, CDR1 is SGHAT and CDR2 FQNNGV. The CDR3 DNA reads TGTGCCAGCAGCTTAGAGCGTACCACTGAAGCTTTCTTT. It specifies CASSLERTTEAFF.

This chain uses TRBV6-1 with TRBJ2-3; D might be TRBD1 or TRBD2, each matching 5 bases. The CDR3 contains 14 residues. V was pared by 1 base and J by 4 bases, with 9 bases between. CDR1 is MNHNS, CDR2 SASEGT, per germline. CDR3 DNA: TGTGCCAGCAGTGAAGGGGACCTCGCAGATACGCAGTATTTT. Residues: CASSEGDLADTQYF.

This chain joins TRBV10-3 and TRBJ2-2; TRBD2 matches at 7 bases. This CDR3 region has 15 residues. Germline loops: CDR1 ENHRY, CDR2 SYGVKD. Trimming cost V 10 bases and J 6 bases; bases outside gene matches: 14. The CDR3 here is CATSLAGPLAGELFF. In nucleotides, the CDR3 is TGTGCCACCTCTTTAGCGGGCCCTCTCGCCGGGGAGCTGTTTTTT.

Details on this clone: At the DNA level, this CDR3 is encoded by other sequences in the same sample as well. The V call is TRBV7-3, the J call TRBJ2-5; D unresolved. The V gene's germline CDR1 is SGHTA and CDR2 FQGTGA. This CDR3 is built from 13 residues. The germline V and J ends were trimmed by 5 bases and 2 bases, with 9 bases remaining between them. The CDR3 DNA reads TGTGCCAGCAGCCTCAGACAACAAGAGACCCAGTACTTC. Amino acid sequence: CASSLRQQETQYF.

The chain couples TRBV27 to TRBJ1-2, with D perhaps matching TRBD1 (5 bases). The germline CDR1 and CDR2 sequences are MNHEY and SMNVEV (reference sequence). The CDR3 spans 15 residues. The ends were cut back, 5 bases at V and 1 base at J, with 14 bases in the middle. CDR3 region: CASSPLLQVNYGYTF. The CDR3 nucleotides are TGTGCCAGCAGTCCACTCTTACAGGTTAACTATGGCTACACCTTC.

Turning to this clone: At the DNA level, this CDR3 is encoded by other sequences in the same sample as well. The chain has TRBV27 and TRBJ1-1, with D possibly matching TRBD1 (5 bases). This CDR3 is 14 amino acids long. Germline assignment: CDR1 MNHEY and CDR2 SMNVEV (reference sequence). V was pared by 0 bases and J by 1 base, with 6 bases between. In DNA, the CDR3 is TGTGCCAGCAGTTTATCAACAGGGAACACTGAAGCTTTCTTT. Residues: CASSLSTGNTEAFF.

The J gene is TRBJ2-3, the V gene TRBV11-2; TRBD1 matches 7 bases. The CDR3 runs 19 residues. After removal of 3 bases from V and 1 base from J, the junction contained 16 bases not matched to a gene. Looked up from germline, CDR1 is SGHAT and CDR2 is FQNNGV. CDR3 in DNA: TGTGCCAGCAGCTTGATTCCCCCCCACCAGACAGGGCGCACAGATACGCAGTATTTT. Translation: CASSLIPPHQTGRTDTQYF.

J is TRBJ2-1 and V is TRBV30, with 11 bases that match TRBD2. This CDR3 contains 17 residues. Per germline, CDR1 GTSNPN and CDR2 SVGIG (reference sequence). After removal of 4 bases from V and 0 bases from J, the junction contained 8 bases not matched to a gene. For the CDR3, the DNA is TGTGCCTGGAAGGCGACTAGCGGGGCCAGCTCCTACAATGAGCAGTTCTTC. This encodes CAWKATSGASSYNEQFF.

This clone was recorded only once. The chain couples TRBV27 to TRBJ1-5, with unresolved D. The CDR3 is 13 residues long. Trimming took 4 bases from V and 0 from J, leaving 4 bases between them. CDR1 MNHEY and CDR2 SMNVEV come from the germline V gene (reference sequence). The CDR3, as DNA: TGTGCCAGCAGTTGGGATAGCAATCAGCCCCAGCATTTT. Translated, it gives CASSWDSNQPQHF.

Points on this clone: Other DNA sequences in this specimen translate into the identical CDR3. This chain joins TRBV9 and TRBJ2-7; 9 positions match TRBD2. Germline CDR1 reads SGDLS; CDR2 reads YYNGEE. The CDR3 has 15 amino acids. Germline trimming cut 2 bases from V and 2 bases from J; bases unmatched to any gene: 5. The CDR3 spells CASSVGGRGPYEQYF. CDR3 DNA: TGTGCCAGCAGCGTGGGCGGGAGGGGACCCTACGAGCAGTACTTC.

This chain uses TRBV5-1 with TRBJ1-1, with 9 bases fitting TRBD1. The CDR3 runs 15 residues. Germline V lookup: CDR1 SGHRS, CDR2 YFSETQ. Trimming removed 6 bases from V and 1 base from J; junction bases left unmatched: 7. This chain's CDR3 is CASTTGGLGNTEAFF. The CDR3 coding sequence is TGCGCCAGCACCACAGGGGGCTTGGGGAACACTGAAGCTTTCTTT.

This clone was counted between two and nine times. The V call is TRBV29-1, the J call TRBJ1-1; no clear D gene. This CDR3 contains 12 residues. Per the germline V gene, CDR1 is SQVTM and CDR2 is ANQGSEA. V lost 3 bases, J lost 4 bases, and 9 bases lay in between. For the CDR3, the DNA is TGCAGCGTTGATTACGGTCGCACTGAAGCTTTCTTT. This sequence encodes CSVDYGRTEAFF.